The 21 T cell receptor beta chains in this list originate from one sample, sequenced in a study of technical replicates of blood from a handful of donors. Sequencing was performed with immunoSEQ multiplex PCR; in TCRdb, only in-frame clones are kept and a portion is missing. The table lists 70,000 to 90,000 clones, around 94% of them singletons. Sequencing was performed on T cells isolated from PBMCs. Receptors originate from a human donor in good health.

This clone was observed once. J is TRBJ2-3 and V is TRBV25-1; D remains ambiguous. This CDR3 has 13 amino acids. Trimming removed 8 bases at V and 2 bases at J, with 11 bases between. Germline V gene lookup returns CDR1 MGHDK and CDR2 SYGVNS. The CDR3 DNA is TGTGCCAGCCAAGACTGGTACACAGATACGCAGTATTTT. Encoded protein: CASQDWYTDTQYF.

The rearrangement joins TRBV27 to TRBJ2-2; 13 nucleotides agree with TRBD2. J lost 1 base, V lost 7 bases, and 3 bases had no gene match. The CDR3 covers 16 residues. CDR1 is MNHEY, CDR2 SMNVEV, per germline (reference sequence). DNA for the CDR3: TGTGCCAGCAATAGACTAGCGGGAGGGAACACCGGGGAGCTGTTTTTT. Amino acids: CASNRLAGGNTGELFF.

The chain is built from TRBV6-1 and TRBJ2-5, with D unresolved. V was pared by 9 bases and J by 3 bases, with 17 bases between. This CDR3 is built from 14 residues. Germline loops: CDR1 MNHNS, CDR2 SASEGT. In DNA, the CDR3 is TGTGCCAGTAGGCCGAGTTGGCAGGAAGAGACCCAGTACTTC. It is translated as CASRPSWQEETQYF.

This chain uses TRBV5-6 with TRBJ2-7; D is perhaps TRBD1 (5 bases). Trimming shortened V by 2 bases and J by 6 bases, and 9 bases separated the two germline ends. This CDR3 contains 12 residues. Germline V gene data show CDR1 as SGHDT and CDR2 as YYEEEE. The CDR3 loop is CASSLAGREQYF. The CDR3 coding sequence is TGTGCCAGCAGCTTAGCAGGGCGCGAGCAGTACTTC. The full variable domain, in which reference TRBV5-6 and TRBJ2-7 provide the parts outside the CDR3, is DAGVTQSPTHLIKTRGQQVTLRCSPKSGHDTVSWYQQALGQGPQFIFQYYEEEERQRGNFPDRFSGHQFPNYSSELNVNALLLGDSALYLCASSLAGREQYFGPGTRLTVT.

In DNA form, the CDR3 reads TGTGCCATCAGTAGCACCGGGACTAGCGGGAGTCGAGTAGTATACGAGCAGTACTTC. It yields the protein CAISSTGTSGSRVVYEQYF. The chain joins TRBV10-3 to TRBJ2-7; 14 bases agree with TRBD2. This CDR3 has 19 residues. The trim removed 5 bases at V and 4 bases at J, leaving 16 bases unmatched. In germline, CDR1 is ENHRY, CDR2 SYGVKD.

The genes are TRBV5-1 and TRBJ1-2, with 8 bases matching TRBD1. CDR3 length equals 14 residues. Looked up from germline, CDR1 is SGHRS and CDR2 is YFSETQ. Unmatched junction bases numbered 9, after V lost 9 bases and J lost 2 bases. In nucleotides, the CDR3 is TGCGCCACACCACCCAGGGGGCGAAACTATGGCTACACCTTC. Translated, it gives CATPPRGRNYGYTF.

V gene TRBV14 combines with J gene TRBJ1-4, with a weak D call TRBD1 (6 bases). V lost 4 bases and J 8 bases, leaving 11 bases between the germline ends. CDR3 length: 13 residues. Per germline, CDR1 SGHDN and CDR2 FVKESK. CDR3 coding DNA: TGTGCCAGCAGCCTATCCAGGGGAGAAAAACTGTTTTTT. Translated: CASSLSRGEKLFF.

This clone was detected once. Here the CDR3 DNA reads TGTGCCAGCAGCTCTTCAACGACGGGAGGATACGAGCAGTACTTC. It translates to CASSSSTTGGYEQYF. V gene TRBV6-5 combines with J gene TRBJ2-7; 7 nucleotides agree with TRBD2. In germline, CDR1 is MNHEY, CDR2 SVGAGI. Trimming removed 6 bases from V and 4 bases from J; junction bases left unmatched: 12. The CDR3 is 15 residues long.

CDR3 sequence: CASSGLQDFYGYTF. CDR3 nucleotides: TGCGCCAGCAGCGGGCTACAGGATTTCTATGGCTACACCTTC. The chain combines TRBV5-1 with TRBJ1-2, with a weak D call TRBD1 (5 bases). CDR1 is SGHRS and CDR2 is YFSETQ in the germline V gene. This CDR3 is built from 14 residues. Trimming removed 4 bases from V and 4 bases from J, with 14 bases in between.

The chain combines TRBV28 with TRBJ2-3, with a tentative D call TRBD2 (5 bases). The V end was cut by 6 bases, the J end by 11 bases, with 21 bases between. The CDR3 loop spans 14 amino acids. Per germline, CDR1 MDHEN and CDR2 SYDVKM. The CDR3 nucleotides are TGTGCCAGCAGAAGAACGGCGGGTCCTAGAGAGCAGTATTTT. Translated: CASRRTAGPREQYF. The variable domain in full, completed from reference TRBV28 and TRBJ2-3, reads DVKVTQSSRYLVKRTGEKVFLECVQDMDHENMFWYRQDPGLGLRLIYFSYDVKMKEKGDIPEGYSVSREKKERFSLILESASTNQTSMYLCASRRTAGPREQYFGPGTRLTVL.

V is TRBV6-1 and J is TRBJ1-5, with D perhaps matching TRBD1 (6 bases). Germline V gene data show CDR1 as MNHNS and CDR2 as SASEGT. Trimming cost V 6 bases and J 4 bases, with 16 bases left between them. The CDR3 contains 15 residues. CDR3 in DNA: TGTGCCAGCAGCCTAGACAGGAGTCCTAATCAGCCCCAGCATTTT. It codes for CASSLDRSPNQPQHF.

The chain has TRBV7-3 and TRBJ2-1; 12 bases align to TRBD1. V shed 2 bases, J shed 8 bases, and the junction held 4 bases outside the gene matches. This CDR3 contains 15 residues. In germline, CDR1 is SGHTA, CDR2 FQGTGA. CDR3 sequence reads: CASSLLGQGADEQFF. The DNA of the CDR3 is TGTGCCAGCAGCTTATTGGGACAGGGGGCCGATGAGCAGTTCTTC.

The chain couples TRBV9 to TRBJ2-7; 9 positions agree with TRBD2. There are 16 residues in the CDR3. Germline V CDR1 and CDR2: SGDLS, YYNGEE. With V trimmed by 2 bases and J by 2 bases, 8 bases remained unmatched. In DNA form, the CDR3 reads TGTGCCAGCAGCGTTGACTTTAGCGGGAGTGCCTACGAGCAGTACTTC. The encoded protein is CASSVDFSGSAYEQYF.

V usage is TRBV7-2 and J usage is TRBJ1-2; 12 bases map to TRBD1. Germline loops: CDR1 SGHTA, CDR2 FQGNSA. CDR3 size: 15 residues. V dropped 2 bases and J dropped 8; count of bases not matched to a gene: 6. DNA for the CDR3: TGTGCCAGCAGCTTACCGGGACAGGGGGCGCGAGGCTACACCTTC. It encodes CASSLPGQGARGYTF.

The gene calls are TRBV9 and TRBJ2-7, with 12 nucleotides matching TRBD1. The CDR3 runs 14 residues. The ends lost 4 bases at V and 6 bases at J; junction bases unmatched: 5. The V gene's germline CDR1 is SGDLS and CDR2 YYNGEE. In nucleotides, the CDR3 is TGTGCCAGCAGCCCGGGGACAGGGGGCGGCGAGCAGTACTTC. Amino acid sequence: CASSPGTGGGEQYF.

The chain is built from TRBV7-9 and TRBJ2-3; 13 positions agree with TRBD2. Per the germline V gene, CDR1 is SEHNR and CDR2 is FQNEAQ (reference sequence). The CDR3 runs 16 residues. Trimming took 6 bases from V and 1 from J; bases not matched to a gene: 4. CDR3 residues: CASRRGLAGGTDTQYF. The CDR3, as DNA: TGTGCCAGCAGGCGAGGACTAGCGGGAGGCACAGATACGCAGTATTTT.

The chain employs TRBV6-6 and TRBJ2-3; 10 nucleotides align to TRBD2. V trimming: 0 bases; J trimming: 4 bases; junction bases outside the gene matches: 1. Germline V gene data show CDR1 as MNHNY and CDR2 as SVGAGI (reference sequence). The CDR3 is 15 residues long. The CDR3 DNA is TGTGCCAGCAGTTACTCGAGCGGGAGGGCAGATACGCAGTATTTT. Amino acids: CASSYSSGRADTQYF.

This clone appeared a single time. The chain uses TRBV28 and TRBJ1-1, with TRBD1 matching 8 bases. The germline V gene encodes CDR1 MDHEN and CDR2 SYDVKM. V lost 5 bases, J lost 5 bases, and 7 bases stayed unmatched. The CDR3 loop spans 14 amino acids. The DNA for the CDR3 is TGTGCCAGCAGTCCCCCACAGGGGGGGACTGAAGCTTTCTTT. Residues: CASSPPQGGTEAFF.

The chain couples TRBV10-2 to TRBJ2-1; TRBD2 might be the D (5 bases). The CDR3 totals 13 residues. Trimming took 1 base from V and 6 from J, leaving 7 bases between them. Germline V lookup: CDR1 WSHSY, CDR2 SAAADI. The CDR3 reads CASSEFTSNEQFF. The CDR3 DNA is TGCGCCAGCAGTGAGTTTACTAGCAATGAGCAGTTCTTC.

The rearrangement links TRBV19 to TRBJ2-1, with 7 bases that match TRBD2. The CDR3 length is 15 residues. The ends lost 3 bases at V and 8 bases at J; junction bases unmatched: 10. Germline V gives CDR1 LNHDA, CDR2 SQIVND (reference sequence). DNA of the CDR3: TGTGCCAGTAGTATCAGGCGGGAGATTCCGGATGAGCAGTTCTTC. Protein: CASSIRREIPDEQFF.

The gene calls are TRBV28 and TRBJ1-1, with no clear D. The CDR3 is 15 amino acids. Trimming took 2 bases from V and 0 from J, leaving 10 bases between them. CDR1 and CDR2 from the germline V gene are MDHEN and SYDVKM. CDR3 sequence (DNA): TGTGCCAGCAGTTTACGATCGGGAATGAACACTGAAGCTTTCTTT. Protein sequence: CASSLRSGMNTEAFF.